Each of the 21 T cell receptor beta chains below was sequenced from the same sample in a study of CD8 T cells in ankylosing spondylitis. TCRdb itself ran the 5' RACE reads through MiXCR, one entry per CDR3 protein. Of 30,000 to 40,000 distinct CDR3 sequences in the sample, around 3% were seen once. Sequenced input: blood, either unsorted or a sorted T cell fraction (not recorded which). These receptors came from a male donor with ankylosing spondylitis or in good health (not recorded which).

V and J are TRBV20-1 and TRBJ2-5, with 11 bases fitting TRBD2. Trimming at V came to 5 bases and at J to 5 bases, leaving 13 bases not matched to a gene. Germline loops: CDR1 DFQATT, CDR2 SNEGSKA (reference sequence). The CDR3 spans 16 residues. In DNA form, the CDR3 reads TGCAGTGCTTCGCGACTAGCGGGAAGTAGGCCGGAGACCCAGTACTTC. Translating it yields CSASRLAGSRPETQYF.

This clonotype was seen ten or more times. The chain carries TRBV9 and TRBJ2-1; TRBD2 agrees at 7 bases. After removal of 4 bases from V and 2 bases from J, the junction contained 9 bases not matched to a gene. The CDR3 covers 16 residues. CDR1 is SGDLS, CDR2 YYNGEE, per germline. In nucleotides, the CDR3 is TGTGCCAGCAGCTCCCCGGCAGGGACTACCTACAATGAGCAGTTCTTC. It specifies CASSSPAGTTYNEQFF.

The J gene is TRBJ1-6, the V gene TRBV9, with TRBD1 as a possible D gene (5 bases). The V end lost 2 bases, the J end lost 10 bases, and 13 bases lay between the germline ends. Looked up from germline, CDR1 is SGDLS and CDR2 is YYNGEE. The CDR3 is 14 amino acids. CDR3 protein: CASSVGGEGSPLHF. CDR3 nucleotide sequence: TGTGCCAGCAGCGTCGGGGGTGAAGGGTCACCCCTCCACTTT.

This clonotype was counted at least ten times. The chain recombines TRBV9 with TRBJ2-4; 7 bases are shared with TRBD2. The CDR3 is made up of 14 amino acids. Germline V gives CDR1 SGDLS, CDR2 YYNGEE. With 4 bases clipped from V and 8 bases from J, the junction kept 9 bases outside the gene matches. CDR3 protein: CASSPMGGSDIQYF. For the CDR3, the DNA is TGTGCCAGCAGCCCAATGGGGGGGTCTGACATTCAGTACTTC.

This clonotype was recorded at least ten times. V is TRBV9 and J is TRBJ2-2; 13 bases fit TRBD2. The CDR3 extends over 21 amino acids. Germline loops: CDR1 SGDLS, CDR2 YYNGEE. V was pared by 1 base and J by 2 bases, with 14 bases of the junction left unmatched. CDR3 coding DNA: TGTGCCAGCAGCGTACGCGGTTCTGGACTAGCGGGAGATCTTAACACCGGGGAGCTGTTTTTT. This gives the protein CASSVRGSGLAGDLNTGELFF.

V usage is TRBV9 and J usage is TRBJ2-3; D gene ambiguous. The CDR3 contains 13 residues. CDR1 is SGDLS, CDR2 YYNGEE, per germline. Trimming removed 0 bases from V and 8 bases from J, with 10 bases in between. The CDR3 region is CASSVVGESTQYF. The CDR3 DNA sequence: TGTGCCAGCAGCGTAGTTGGGGAAAGTACGCAGTATTTT.

This clonotype occurred many times. The rearrangement joins TRBV9 to TRBJ2-3, with 9 positions matching TRBD2. Losses at the gene ends were 0 bases for V and 1 base for J; bases not matched to a gene: 9. The CDR3 is 18 amino acids. Germline CDR1 is SGDLS and CDR2 is YYNGEE. Written as DNA, the CDR3 is TGTGCCAGCAGCGTAGTAGGCGGGAGGGCCGGTGGCACAGATACGCAGTATTTT. This sequence encodes CASSVVGGRAGGTDTQYF. The variable domain in full, completed from reference TRBV9 and TRBJ2-3, reads DSGVTQTPKHLITATGQRVTLRCSPRSGDLSVYWYQQSLDQGLQFLIQYYNGEERAKGNILERFSAQQFPDLHSELNLSSLELGDSALYFCASSVVGGRAGGTDTQYFGPGTRLTVL.

This clonotype was detected many times. The rearrangement joins TRBV9 to TRBJ2-2; 10 nucleotides agree with TRBD1. The CDR3 runs to 16 residues. With V trimmed by 0 bases and J by 6 bases, 5 bases remained unmatched. Germline V gene sequence: CDR1 SGDLS, CDR2 YYNGEE. The CDR3 nucleotides read TGTGCCAGCAGCGTAGCGCCGGGACAGGGGTCCGGGGAGCTGTTTTTT. Its translation: CASSVAPGQGSGELFF. The full variable domain, with the rest looked up from reference TRBV9 and TRBJ2-2, is DSGVTQTPKHLITATGQRVTLRCSPRSGDLSVYWYQQSLDQGLQFLIQYYNGEERAKGNILERFSAQQFPDLHSELNLSSLELGDSALYFCASSVAPGQGSGELFFGEGSRLTVL.

This clonotype was observed at least ten times. This chain uses TRBV9 with TRBJ1-4; 9 bases map to TRBD1. The trim removed 3 bases at V and 6 bases at J, leaving 6 bases unmatched. The CDR3 sequence is 15 residues long. Germline loops: CDR1 SGDLS, CDR2 YYNGEE. The CDR3 reads CASSERTGVYEKLFF. The CDR3 DNA reads as TGTGCCAGCAGCGAACGGACAGGGGTTTATGAAAAACTGTTTTTT.

Of note for this clonotype: This sequence may be a read error, since a much larger clone differs from it by one base. The J gene is TRBJ2-6, the V gene TRBV9, with D maybe TRBD2 (5 bases). Germline loops: CDR1 SGDLS, CDR2 YYNGEE. The CDR3 runs to 15 residues. CDR3 residues: CASRRVPSGTNVLTF. DNA for the CDR3: TGTGCCAGCAGGAGGGTCCCCTCTGGGACCAACGTCCTGACTTTC.

In regard to this clonotype: This sequence may be a read error, since a much larger clone differs from it by one base. The V and J genes are TRBV9 and TRBJ2-3, with D tentatively TRBD1 (7 bases). Germline CDR1 and CDR2: SGDLS and YYNGEE. Deletions cut 4 bases from V and 1 base from J, with 13 bases between. The length of the CDR3 is 15 residues. The CDR3 DNA follows: TGTGCCAGCAGCATTACAGGGGAGGGCACAGATACGCAGTATTTT. Encoded protein: CASSITGEGTDTQYF.

The table lists this clonotype with many counts. The rearrangement links TRBV9 to TRBJ2-1; 11 bases agree with TRBD2. With 2 bases clipped from V and 9 bases from J, the junction kept 7 bases outside the gene matches. The CDR3 extends over 15 amino acids. Germline V gene lookup returns CDR1 SGDLS and CDR2 YYNGEE. The CDR3 region has the DNA TGTGCCAGCAGCGTGGCGACTAGCGGGACGGGTGAGCAGTTCTTC. This codes for CASSVATSGTGEQFF.

Ten or more counts support this clonotype. The chain has TRBV9 and TRBJ2-3; tentative D call: TRBD2 (6 bases). This CDR3 contains 14 residues. Germline assignment: CDR1 SGDLS and CDR2 YYNGEE. The V end lost 6 bases, the J end lost 0 bases, and 11 bases lay between the germline ends. The chain's CDR3 is CASTPGLSTDTQYF. CDR3 DNA: TGTGCCAGCACCCCGGGACTGAGCACAGATACGCAGTATTTT.

This clonotype has ten or more counts. The rearrangement joins TRBV9 to TRBJ2-4, with D possibly matching TRBD1 (7 bases). Germline V lookup: CDR1 SGDLS, CDR2 YYNGEE. Trimming left V 7 bases short and J 1 base short, with 18 bases between. This CDR3 has 16 residues. CDR3 amino acids: CASGGGGTGAKNIQYF. The CDR3 nucleotides read TGTGCCAGCGGCGGAGGGGGCACGGGGGCCAAAAACATTCAGTACTTC.

The chain carries TRBV9 and TRBJ2-1, with 10 bases lining up with TRBD2. Losses at the gene ends were 0 bases for V and 2 bases for J; bases not matched to a gene: 2. The CDR3 is made up of 16 amino acids. Germline V CDR1 and CDR2: SGDLS, YYNGEE. The CDR3, as DNA: TGTGCCAGCAGCGTAGCCGGACTAGCGGCCTACAATGAGCAGTTCTTC. It codes for CASSVAGLAAYNEQFF.

In this sample, this clonotype turned up many times. The chain employs TRBV9 and TRBJ2-2; D is unresolved. The V gene's germline CDR1 is SGDLS and CDR2 YYNGEE. V shed 4 bases and J shed 5 bases, with 12 bases lying between them. The CDR3 covers 14 residues. CDR3 sequence (DNA): TGTGCCAGCAGCAGCCTTGGGCAGACCGGGGAGCTGTTTTTT. Its translation: CASSSLGQTGELFF. Supplemented by reference TRBV9 and TRBJ2-2, the full variable domain reads DSGVTQTPKHLITATGQRVTLRCSPRSGDLSVYWYQQSLDQGLQFLIQYYNGEERAKGNILERFSAQQFPDLHSELNLSSLELGDSALYFCASSSLGQTGELFFGEGSRLTVL.

In this sample, this clonotype turned up many times. The genes are TRBV9 and TRBJ2-3; unclear D gene. V was trimmed by 1 base and J by 2 bases, leaving 5 bases between them. CDR3 length: 13 amino acids. CDR1 is SGDLS and CDR2 is YYNGEE in the germline V gene. Here the CDR3 reads CASSVLDTDTQYF. The CDR3 region has the DNA TGTGCCAGCAGCGTACTGGACACAGATACGCAGTATTTT.

This clonotype has a count of ten or more. The J gene is TRBJ2-1, the V gene TRBV9; D may be TRBD1 or TRBD2 (5 bases each). The germline V gene encodes CDR1 SGDLS and CDR2 YYNGEE. The CDR3 extends over 15 amino acids. Between the trimmed V and J ends, which lost 3 bases and 2 bases, there was a span of 12 bases. The CDR3 sequence is CASSAVGTPYNEQFF. In nucleotides, the CDR3 is TGTGCCAGCAGCGCAGTAGGGACCCCCTACAATGAGCAGTTCTTC.

This clonotype was seen repeatedly, ten times or more. V and J are TRBV9 and TRBJ2-3; 10 nucleotides line up with TRBD2. The trim removed 0 bases at V and 4 bases at J, leaving 5 bases unmatched. This CDR3 contains 16 residues. Germline CDR1 SGDLS, CDR2 YYNGEE. In DNA, the CDR3 is TGTGCCAGCAGCGTAGGGCCTAGCGGGGGAGCAGATACGCAGTATTTT. Protein sequence: CASSVGPSGGADTQYF. The full variable domain, in which reference TRBV9 and TRBJ2-3 provide the parts outside the CDR3, is DSGVTQTPKHLITATGQRVTLRCSPRSGDLSVYWYQQSLDQGLQFLIQYYNGEERAKGNILERFSAQQFPDLHSELNLSSLELGDSALYFCASSVGPSGGADTQYFGPGTRLTVL.

This clonotype was recorded at least ten times. The rearrangement uses TRBV9 and TRBJ2-4; 10 bases align to TRBD1. Unmatched junction bases numbered 4, after V lost 3 bases and J lost 1 base. Germline values: CDR1 SGDLS, CDR2 YYNGEE. The CDR3 spans 16 residues. CDR3 DNA sequence: TGTGCCAGCAGCGAGAGGGGACAGGGGGCCAAAAACATTCAGTACTTC. Amino acids: CASSERGQGAKNIQYF.

This clonotype was seen more than once but under ten times. The chain is built from TRBV9 and TRBJ1-4; D gene uncertain. This CDR3 contains 14 residues. Germline lookup yields CDR1 SGDLS and CDR2 YYNGEE. The germline V and J ends were trimmed by 4 bases and 0 bases, with 7 bases remaining between them. This chain's CDR3 is CASSPLPTNEKLFF. The CDR3 coding sequence is TGTGCCAGCAGCCCCCTACCAACTAATGAAAAACTGTTTTTT.